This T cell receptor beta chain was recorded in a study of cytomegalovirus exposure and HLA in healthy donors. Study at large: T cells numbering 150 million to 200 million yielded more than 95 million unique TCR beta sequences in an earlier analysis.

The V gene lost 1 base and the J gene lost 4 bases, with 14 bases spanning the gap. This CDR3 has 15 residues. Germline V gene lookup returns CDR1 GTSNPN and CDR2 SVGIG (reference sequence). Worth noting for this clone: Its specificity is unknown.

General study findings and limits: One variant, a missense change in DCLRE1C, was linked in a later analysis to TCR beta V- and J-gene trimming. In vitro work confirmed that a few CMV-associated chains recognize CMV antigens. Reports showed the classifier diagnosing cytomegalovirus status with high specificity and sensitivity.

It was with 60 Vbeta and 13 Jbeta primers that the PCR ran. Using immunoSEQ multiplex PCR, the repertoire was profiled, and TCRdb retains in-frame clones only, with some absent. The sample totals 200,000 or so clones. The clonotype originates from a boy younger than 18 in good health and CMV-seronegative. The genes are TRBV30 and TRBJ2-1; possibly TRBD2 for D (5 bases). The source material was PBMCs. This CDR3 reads CAWSDLRRGYNEQFF. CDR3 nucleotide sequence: TGTGCCTGGAGTGACCTGCGACGGGGATACAATGAGCAGTTCTTC.